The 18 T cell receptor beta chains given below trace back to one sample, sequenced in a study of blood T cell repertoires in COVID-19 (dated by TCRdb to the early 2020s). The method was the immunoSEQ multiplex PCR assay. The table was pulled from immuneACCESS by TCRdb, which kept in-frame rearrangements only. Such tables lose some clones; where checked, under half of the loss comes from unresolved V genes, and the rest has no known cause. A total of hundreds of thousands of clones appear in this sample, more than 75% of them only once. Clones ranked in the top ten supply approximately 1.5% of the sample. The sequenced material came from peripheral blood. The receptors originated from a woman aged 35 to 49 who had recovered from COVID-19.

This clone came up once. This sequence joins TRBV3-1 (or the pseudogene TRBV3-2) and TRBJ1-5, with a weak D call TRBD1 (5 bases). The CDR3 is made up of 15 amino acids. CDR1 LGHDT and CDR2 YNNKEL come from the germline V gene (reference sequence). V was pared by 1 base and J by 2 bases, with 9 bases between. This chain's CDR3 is CASSQGGLGNQPQHF. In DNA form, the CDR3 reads TGTGCCAGCAGCCAAGGGGGCTTGGGCAATCAGCCCCAGCATTTT.

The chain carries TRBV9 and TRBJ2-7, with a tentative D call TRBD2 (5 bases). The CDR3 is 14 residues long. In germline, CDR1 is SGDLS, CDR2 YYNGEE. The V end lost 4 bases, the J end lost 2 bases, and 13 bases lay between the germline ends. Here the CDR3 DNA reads TGTGCCAGCAGCCCCGAGGGCTACCCCTACGAGCAGTACTTC. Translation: CASSPEGYPYEQYF.

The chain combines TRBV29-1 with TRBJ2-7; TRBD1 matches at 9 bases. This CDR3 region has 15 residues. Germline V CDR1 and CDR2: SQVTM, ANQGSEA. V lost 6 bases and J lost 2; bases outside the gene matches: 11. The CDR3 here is CSVGSMGQGPYEQYF. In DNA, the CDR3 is TGCAGCGTCGGTTCCATGGGACAGGGCCCCTACGAGCAGTACTTC.

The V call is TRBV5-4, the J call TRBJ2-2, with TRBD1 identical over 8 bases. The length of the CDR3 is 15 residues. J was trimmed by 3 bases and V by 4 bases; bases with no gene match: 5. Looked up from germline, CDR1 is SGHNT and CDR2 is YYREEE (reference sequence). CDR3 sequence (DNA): TGTGCCAGCAGCCAGGGGGCAGGGTACACCGGGGAGCTGTTTTTT. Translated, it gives CASSQGAGYTGELFF. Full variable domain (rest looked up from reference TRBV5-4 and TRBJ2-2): ETGVTQSPTHLIKTRGQQVTLRCSSQSGHNTVSWYQQALGQGPQFIFQYYREEENGRGNFPPRFSGLQFPNYSSELNVNALELDDSALYLCASSQGAGYTGELFFGEGSRLTVL.

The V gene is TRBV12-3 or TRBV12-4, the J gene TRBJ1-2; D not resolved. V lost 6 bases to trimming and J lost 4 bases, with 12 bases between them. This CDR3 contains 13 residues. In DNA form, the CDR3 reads TGTGCCAGCAGGAACGGGGTTCCCTATGGCTACACCTTC. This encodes CASRNGVPYGYTF.

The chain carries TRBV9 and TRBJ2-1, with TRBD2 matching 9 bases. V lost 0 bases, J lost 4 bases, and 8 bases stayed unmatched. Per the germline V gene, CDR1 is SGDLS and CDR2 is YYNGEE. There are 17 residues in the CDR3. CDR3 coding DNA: TGTGCCAGCAGCGTAGTGGGCGGGGGGGCCCATTACAATGAGCAGTTCTTC. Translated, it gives CASSVVGGGAHYNEQFF. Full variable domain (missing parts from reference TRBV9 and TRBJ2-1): DSGVTQTPKHLITATGQRVTLRCSPRSGDLSVYWYQQSLDQGLQFLIQYYNGEERAKGNILERFSAQQFPDLHSELNLSSLELGDSALYFCASSVVGGGAHYNEQFFGPGTRLTVL.

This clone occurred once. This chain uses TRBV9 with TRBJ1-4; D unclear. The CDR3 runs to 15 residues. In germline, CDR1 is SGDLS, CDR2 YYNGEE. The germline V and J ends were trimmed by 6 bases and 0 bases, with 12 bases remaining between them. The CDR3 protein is CASTRGKATNEKLFF. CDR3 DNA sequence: TGTGCCAGCACCCGGGGAAAGGCAACTAATGAAAAACTGTTTTTT.

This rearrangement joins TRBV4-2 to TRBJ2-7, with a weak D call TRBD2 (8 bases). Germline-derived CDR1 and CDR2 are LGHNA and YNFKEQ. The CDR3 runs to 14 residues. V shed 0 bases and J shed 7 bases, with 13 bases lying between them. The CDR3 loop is CASSQDGRGQEQYF. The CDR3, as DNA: TGTGCCAGCAGCCAAGACGGGAGGGGGCAAGAGCAGTACTTC.

In nucleotides, the CDR3 is TGTGCCAGCAGTCCGCCACTAGCAGCCGGGGAGCTGTTTTTT. Its translation: CASSPPLAAGELFF. This chain joins TRBV27 and TRBJ2-2; D perhaps matches TRBD2 (6 bases). CDR1 and CDR2 from the germline V gene are MNHEY and SMNVEV (reference sequence). V gave up 5 bases and J gave up 6 bases, with 13 bases separating them. The CDR3 sequence is 14 residues long.

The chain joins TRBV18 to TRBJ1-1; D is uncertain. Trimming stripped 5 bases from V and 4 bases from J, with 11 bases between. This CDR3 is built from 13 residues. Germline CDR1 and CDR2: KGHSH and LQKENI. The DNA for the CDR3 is TGTGCCAGCTCAAACGAGTCCCCCACTGAAGCTTTCTTT. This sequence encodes CASSNESPTEAFF.

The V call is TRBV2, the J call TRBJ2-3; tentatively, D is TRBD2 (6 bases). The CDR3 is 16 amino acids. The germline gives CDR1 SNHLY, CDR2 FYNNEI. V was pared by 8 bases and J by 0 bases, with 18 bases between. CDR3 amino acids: CASRKDGGVSTDTQYF. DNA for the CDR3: TGTGCCAGCCGAAAAGACGGGGGAGTGAGCACAGATACGCAGTATTTT.

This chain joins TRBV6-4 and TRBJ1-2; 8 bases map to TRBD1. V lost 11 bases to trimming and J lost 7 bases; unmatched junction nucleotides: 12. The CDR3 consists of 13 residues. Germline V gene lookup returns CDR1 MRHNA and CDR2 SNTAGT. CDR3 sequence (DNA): TGTGCCTCACGAGGTACAGGGGGGCTTGGCTACACCTTC. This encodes CASRGTGGLGYTF.

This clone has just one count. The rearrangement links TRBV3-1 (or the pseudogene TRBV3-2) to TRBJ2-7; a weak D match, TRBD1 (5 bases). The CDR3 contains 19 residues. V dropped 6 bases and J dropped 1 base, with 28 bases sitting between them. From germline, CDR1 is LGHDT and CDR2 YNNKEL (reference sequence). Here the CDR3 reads CASRPSHAATEQKSYEQYF. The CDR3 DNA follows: TGTGCCAGCAGACCGAGCCACGCCGCGACAGAACAAAAATCCTACGAGCAGTACTTC.

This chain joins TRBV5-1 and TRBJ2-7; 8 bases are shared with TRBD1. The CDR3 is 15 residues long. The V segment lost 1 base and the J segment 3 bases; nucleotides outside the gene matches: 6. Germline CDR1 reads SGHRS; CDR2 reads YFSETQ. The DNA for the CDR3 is TGCGCCAGCAGCTTGCTACCGGGACAGGTCTACGAGCAGTACTTC. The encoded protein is CASSLLPGQVYEQYF.

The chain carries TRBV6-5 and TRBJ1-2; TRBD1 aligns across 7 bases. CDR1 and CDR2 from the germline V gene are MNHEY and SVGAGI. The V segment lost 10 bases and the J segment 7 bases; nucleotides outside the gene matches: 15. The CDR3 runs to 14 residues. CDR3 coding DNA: TGTGCCACCCTATCTACGACAGGGATAATTGGCTACACCTTC. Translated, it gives CATLSTTGIIGYTF.

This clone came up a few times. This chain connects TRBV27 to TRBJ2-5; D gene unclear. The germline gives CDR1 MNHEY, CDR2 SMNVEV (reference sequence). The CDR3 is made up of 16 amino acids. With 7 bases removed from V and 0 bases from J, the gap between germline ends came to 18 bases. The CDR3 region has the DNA TGTGCCAGCACCCCCCACCCCGAGGCATACCAAGAGACCCAGTACTTC. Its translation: CASTPHPEAYQETQYF.

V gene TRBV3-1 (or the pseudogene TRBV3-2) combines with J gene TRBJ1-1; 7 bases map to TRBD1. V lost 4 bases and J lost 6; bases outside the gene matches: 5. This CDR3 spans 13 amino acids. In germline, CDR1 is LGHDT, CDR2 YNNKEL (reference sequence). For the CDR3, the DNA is TGTGCCAGCAGCCCACGACAGGGCTCTGAAGCTTTCTTT. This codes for CASSPRQGSEAFF.

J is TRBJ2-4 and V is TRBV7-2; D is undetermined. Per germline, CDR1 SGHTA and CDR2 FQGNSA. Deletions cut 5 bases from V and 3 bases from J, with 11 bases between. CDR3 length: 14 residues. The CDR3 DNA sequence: TGTGCCAGCAGCCCTCACGGGTTCAAAAACATTCAGTACTTC. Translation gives CASSPHGFKNIQYF.